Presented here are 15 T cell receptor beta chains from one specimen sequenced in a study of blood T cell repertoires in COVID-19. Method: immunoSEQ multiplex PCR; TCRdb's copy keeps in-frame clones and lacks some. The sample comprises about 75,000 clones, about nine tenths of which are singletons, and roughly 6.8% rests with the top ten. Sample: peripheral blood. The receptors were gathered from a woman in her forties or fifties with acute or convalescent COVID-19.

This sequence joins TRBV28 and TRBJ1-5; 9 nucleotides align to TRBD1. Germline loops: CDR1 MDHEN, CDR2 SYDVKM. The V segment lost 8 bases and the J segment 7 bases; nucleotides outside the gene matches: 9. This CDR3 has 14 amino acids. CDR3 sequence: CASLYRGRGQPQHF. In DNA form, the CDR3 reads TGTGCCAGCTTATACAGGGGGCGAGGACAGCCCCAGCATTTT.

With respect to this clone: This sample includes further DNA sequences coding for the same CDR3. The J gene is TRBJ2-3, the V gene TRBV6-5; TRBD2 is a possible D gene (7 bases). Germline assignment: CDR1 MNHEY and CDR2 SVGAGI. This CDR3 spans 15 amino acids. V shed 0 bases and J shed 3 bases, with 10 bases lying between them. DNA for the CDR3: TGTGCCAGCAGTTACTCAGGGGGGGGGACAGATACGCAGTATTTT. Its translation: CASSYSGGGTDTQYF.

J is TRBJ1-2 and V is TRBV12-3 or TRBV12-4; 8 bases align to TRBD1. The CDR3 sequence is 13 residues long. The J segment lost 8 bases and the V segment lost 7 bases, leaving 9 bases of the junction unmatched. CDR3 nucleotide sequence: TGTGCCAGCACAGCAGGGGGCGAATGGGGCTACACCTTC. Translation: CASTAGGEWGYTF.

The CDR3 DNA reads TGTGCCAGCAGCCAGAACACCCAGGGGCCCCAGCATTTT. Encoded protein: CASSQNTQGPQHF. The chain joins TRBV3-1 (or the pseudogene TRBV3-2) to TRBJ1-5; perhaps TRBD1 as D (5 bases). Germline assignment: CDR1 LGHDT and CDR2 YNNKEL (reference sequence). Deletions cut 3 bases from V and 9 bases from J, with 12 bases between. CDR3 length: 13 residues.

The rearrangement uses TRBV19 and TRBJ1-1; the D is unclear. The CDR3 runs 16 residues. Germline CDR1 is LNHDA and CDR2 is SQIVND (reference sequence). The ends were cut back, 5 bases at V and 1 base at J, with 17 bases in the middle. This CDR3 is CASSFYPGRGNTEAFF. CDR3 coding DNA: TGTGCCAGTAGTTTTTACCCCGGGCGGGGGAACACTGAAGCTTTCTTT.

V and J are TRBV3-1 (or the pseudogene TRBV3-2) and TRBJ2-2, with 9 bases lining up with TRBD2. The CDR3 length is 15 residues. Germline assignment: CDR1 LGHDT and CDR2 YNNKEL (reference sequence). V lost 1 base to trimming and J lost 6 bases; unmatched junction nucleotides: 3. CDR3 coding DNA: TGTGCCAGCAGCCAAGCTAGCGGGGCCTCCGGGGAGCTGTTTTTT. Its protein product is CASSQASGASGELFF.

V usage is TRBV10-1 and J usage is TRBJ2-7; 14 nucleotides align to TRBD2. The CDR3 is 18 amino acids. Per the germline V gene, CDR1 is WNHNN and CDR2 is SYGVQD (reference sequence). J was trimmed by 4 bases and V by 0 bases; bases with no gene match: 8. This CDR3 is CASSESPGLAGGLYEQYF. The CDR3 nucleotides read TGCGCCAGCAGTGAGTCCCCTGGACTAGCGGGGGGACTTTACGAGCAGTACTTC.

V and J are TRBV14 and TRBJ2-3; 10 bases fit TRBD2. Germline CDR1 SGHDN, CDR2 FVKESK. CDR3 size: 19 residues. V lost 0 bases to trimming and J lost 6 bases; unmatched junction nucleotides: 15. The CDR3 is CASSQDRAGGSLRVDTQYF. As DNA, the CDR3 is TGTGCCAGCAGCCAAGATCGAGCGGGAGGGTCCTTACGCGTGGATACGCAGTATTTT.

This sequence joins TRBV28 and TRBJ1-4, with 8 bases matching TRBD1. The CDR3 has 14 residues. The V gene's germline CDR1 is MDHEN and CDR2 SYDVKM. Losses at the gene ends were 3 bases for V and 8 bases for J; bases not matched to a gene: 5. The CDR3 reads CASSLSGGAEKLFF. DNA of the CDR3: TGTGCCAGCAGTTTGTCAGGGGGCGCGGAAAAACTGTTTTTT.

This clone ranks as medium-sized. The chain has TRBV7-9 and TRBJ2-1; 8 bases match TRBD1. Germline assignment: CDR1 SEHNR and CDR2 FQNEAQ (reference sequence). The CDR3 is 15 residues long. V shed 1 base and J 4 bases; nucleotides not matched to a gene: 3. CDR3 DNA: TGTGCCAGCAGCTTAGAACGGACAGGGTACAATGAGCAGTTCTTC. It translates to CASSLERTGYNEQFF.

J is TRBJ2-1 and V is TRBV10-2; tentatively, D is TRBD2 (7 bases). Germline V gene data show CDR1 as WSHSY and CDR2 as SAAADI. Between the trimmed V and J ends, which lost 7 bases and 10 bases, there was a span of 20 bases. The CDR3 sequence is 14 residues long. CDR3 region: CASKGGRSTGEQFF. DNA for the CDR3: TGCGCCAGCAAGGGGGGGCGTTCGACCGGGGAGCAGTTCTTC.

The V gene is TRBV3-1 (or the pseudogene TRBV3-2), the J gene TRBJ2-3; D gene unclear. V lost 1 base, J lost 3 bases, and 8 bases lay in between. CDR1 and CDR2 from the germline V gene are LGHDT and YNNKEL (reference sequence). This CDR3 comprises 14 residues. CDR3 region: CASSQALVTDTQYF. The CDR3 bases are TGTGCCAGCAGCCAAGCTCTAGTAACAGATACGCAGTATTTT.

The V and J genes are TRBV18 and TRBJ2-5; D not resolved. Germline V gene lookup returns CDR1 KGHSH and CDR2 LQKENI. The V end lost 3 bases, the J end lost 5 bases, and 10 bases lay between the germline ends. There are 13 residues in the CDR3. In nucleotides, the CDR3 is TGTGCCAGCTCACCCCAGGAAGAGGAGACCCAGTACTTC. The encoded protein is CASSPQEEETQYF.

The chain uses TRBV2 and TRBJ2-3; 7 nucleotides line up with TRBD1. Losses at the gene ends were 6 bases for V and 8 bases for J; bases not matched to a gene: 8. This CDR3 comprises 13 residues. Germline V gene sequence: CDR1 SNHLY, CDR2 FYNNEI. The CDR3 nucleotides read TGTGCCAGCAGGAGGGACAGATCCGTTACGCAGTATTTT. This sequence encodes CASRRDRSVTQYF.

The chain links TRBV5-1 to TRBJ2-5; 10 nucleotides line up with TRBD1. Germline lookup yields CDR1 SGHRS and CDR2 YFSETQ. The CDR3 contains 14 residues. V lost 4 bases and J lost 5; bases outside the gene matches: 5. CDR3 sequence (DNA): TGCGCCAGCAGCCGGGACAGGGGAGGGGAGACCCAGTACTTC. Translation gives CASSRDRGGETQYF. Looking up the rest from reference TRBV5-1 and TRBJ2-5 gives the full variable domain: KAGVTQTPRYLIKTRGQQVTLSCSPISGHRSVSWYQQTPGQGLQFLFEYFSETQRNKGNFPGRFSGRQFSNSRSEMNVSTLELGDSALYLCASSRDRGGETQYFGPGTRLLVL.